Each of the 21 T cell receptor beta chains below was sequenced from the same sample in a study of blood T cell repertoires in COVID-19. Profiling relied on immunoSEQ multiplex PCR, and the TCRdb table lists in-frame clones only, not all of them. The sample consists of about 440,000 clones, approximately 88% of them appearing once. Sample: peripheral blood. Every receptor here comes from a woman aged 50 to 60 with COVID-19, enrolled during active disease.

The chain combines TRBV19 with TRBJ1-5, with 7 bases identical to TRBD1. V lost 3 bases to trimming and J lost 4 bases; unmatched junction nucleotides: 6. The CDR3 is 15 residues long. Germline V CDR1 and CDR2: LNHDA, SQIVND (reference sequence). This chain's CDR3 is CASSIGGQPNQPQHF. Written as DNA, the CDR3 is TGTGCCAGTAGTATCGGGGGACAGCCTAATCAGCCCCAGCATTTT. Drawing the rest from reference TRBV19 and TRBJ1-5, the complete variable domain is DGGITQSPKYLFRKEGQNVTLSCEQNLNHDAMYWYRQDPGQGLRLIYYSQIVNDFQKGDIAEGYSVSREKKESFPLTVTSAQKNPTAFYLCASSIGGQPNQPQHFGDGTRLSIL.

The rearrangement links TRBV7-2 to TRBJ2-3, with TRBD1 matching over 7 bases. Unmatched junction bases numbered 5, after V lost 6 bases and J lost 2 bases. Germline CDR1 and CDR2: SGHTA and FQGNSA. The CDR3 covers 14 residues. CDR3 sequence (DNA): TGTGCCAGCAGAGGACAGGCGGACACAGATACGCAGTATTTT. This gives the protein CASRGQADTDTQYF.

The V and J genes are TRBV10-3 and TRBJ1-2, with a tentative D call TRBD1 (6 bases). The V gene's germline CDR1 is ENHRY and CDR2 SYGVKD. Trimming cost V 0 bases and J 1 base, with 12 bases left between them. This CDR3 contains 16 residues. The CDR3 region is CAISESGQTFNYGYTF. The CDR3 region has the DNA TGTGCCATCAGTGAGTCCGGACAGACCTTTAACTATGGCTACACCTTC.

This clone was seen a few times. This chain joins TRBV18 and TRBJ1-5; tentative D call: TRBD1 (5 bases). V was trimmed by 9 bases and J by 6 bases, leaving 18 bases between them. Per the germline V gene, CDR1 is KGHSH and CDR2 is LQKENI. The CDR3 runs to 14 residues. CDR3 bases: TGTGCCAGTACCGGGGCGGGGATAAGTCAGCCCCAGCATTTT. Encoded protein: CASTGAGISQPQHF.

In this sample, this clone turned up a few times. This sequence joins TRBV5-1 and TRBJ2-2; D may be TRBD1 (6 bases). The germline V gene encodes CDR1 SGHRS and CDR2 YFSETQ. The germline V and J ends were trimmed by 7 bases and 5 bases, with 15 bases remaining between them. The CDR3 length is 14 residues. In DNA, the CDR3 is TGCGCCAGCTCCTGGACAGCCGTGACCGGGGAGCTGTTTTTT. Translating it yields CASSWTAVTGELFF.

The CDR3 region is CASSPRGGYGYTF. The CDR3 DNA is TGTGCCAGCAGTCCCCGGGGGGGCTATGGCTACACCTTC. The chain links TRBV25-1 to TRBJ1-2; TRBD1 is a possible D gene (5 bases). CDR3 length equals 13 residues. The germline V gene has CDR1 MGHDK and CDR2 SYGVNS. V lost 5 bases to trimming and J lost 4 bases, with 11 bases between them.

The rearrangement uses TRBV15 and TRBJ2-1; TRBD1 is a possible D gene (6 bases). Germline assignment: CDR1 LNHNV and CDR2 YYDKDF (reference sequence). The ends were cut back, 0 bases at V and 8 bases at J, with 8 bases in the middle. The CDR3 is 13 amino acids. This chain's CDR3 is CATSRDPGDEQFF. As DNA, the CDR3 is TGTGCCACCAGCAGAGATCCAGGGGATGAGCAGTTCTTC.

The rearrangement uses TRBV5-1 and TRBJ2-1, with a tentative D call TRBD2 (5 bases). Germline V gene data show CDR1 as SGHRS and CDR2 as YFSETQ. Trimming pared 1 base from V and 15 bases from J, leaving 17 bases between. The CDR3 totals 13 residues. This CDR3 is CASSLRGGLEAFF. CDR3 DNA sequence: TGCGCCAGCAGCTTGAGAGGCGGACTCGAGGCGTTCTTC.

This clone has only one observation. The V call is TRBV5-1, the J call TRBJ1-1, with 7 bases fitting TRBD1. The CDR3 covers 15 residues. J was trimmed by 6 bases and V by 0 bases; bases with no gene match: 8. The germline CDR1 and CDR2 sequences are SGHRS and YFSETQ. The CDR3 DNA follows: TGCGCCAGCAGCTTGGTTGGGCAGGGGGTATCTGAAGCTTTCTTT. It specifies CASSLVGQGVSEAFF.

The J gene is TRBJ1-5, the V gene TRBV28; TRBD1 agrees at 8 bases. This CDR3 is built from 14 residues. V dropped 6 bases and J dropped 7; count of bases not matched to a gene: 8. Germline assignment: CDR1 MDHEN and CDR2 SYDVKM. The CDR3: CASRPDRVGQPQHF. As DNA, the CDR3 is TGTGCCAGCAGACCGGACAGGGTAGGACAGCCCCAGCATTTT.

The chain couples TRBV2 to TRBJ2-7, with 10 bases fitting TRBD2. Trimming at V came to 7 bases and at J to 1 base, leaving 7 bases not matched to a gene. The germline CDR1 and CDR2 sequences are SNHLY and FYNNEI. The CDR3 sequence is 15 residues long. The CDR3 sequence: CASKLAGGPSYEQYF. In DNA form, the CDR3 reads TGTGCCAGCAAGTTAGCGGGGGGCCCGTCCTACGAGCAGTACTTC.

The chain recombines TRBV18 with TRBJ1-5; 9 bases agree with TRBD1. The trim removed 0 bases at V and 4 bases at J, leaving 7 bases unmatched. The germline CDR1 and CDR2 sequences are KGHSH and LQKENI. The length of the CDR3 is 17 residues. CDR3 DNA sequence: TGTGCCAGCTCACCACCGACAGGGGGAGGTTGGAATCAGCCCCAGCATTTT. It specifies CASSPPTGGGWNQPQHF.

This chain connects TRBV29-1 to TRBJ1-4; the D is unclear. The V and J ends lost 3 bases and 4 bases respectively, with 6 bases between them. This CDR3 has 12 residues. CDR1 and CDR2 (germline): SQVTM, ANQGSEA. This CDR3 is CSVEQVNEKLFF. The DNA of the CDR3 is TGCAGCGTTGAGCAGGTTAATGAAAAACTGTTTTTT.

The gene calls are TRBV11-3 and TRBJ1-3, with unresolved D. The ends were cut back, 4 bases at V and 2 bases at J, with 9 bases in the middle. CDR1 SGHNT and CDR2 YENEEA come from the germline V gene. The CDR3 is 14 amino acids. DNA for the CDR3: TGTGCCAGCAGCTCGACATTCGCTGGAAACACCATATATTTT. Translating gives CASSSTFAGNTIYF.

The chain employs TRBV30 and TRBJ1-6, with 9 bases lining up with TRBD1. Germline assignment: CDR1 GTSNPN and CDR2 SVGIG (reference sequence). Losses at the gene ends were 3 bases for V and 9 bases for J; bases not matched to a gene: 3. CDR3 length equals 13 residues. This CDR3 reads CAWRGQGSSPLHF. The CDR3 bases are TGTGCCTGGAGGGGACAGGGTAGTTCACCCCTCCACTTT.

V gene TRBV9 combines with J gene TRBJ2-3; TRBD1 might be the D (7 bases). V lost 0 bases and J lost 9, with 17 bases in between. The germline gives CDR1 SGDLS, CDR2 YYNGEE. The CDR3 is made up of 15 amino acids. CDR3 DNA: TGTGCCAGCAGCGTAGGTCAAACAGGGGACTCCACGCAGTATTTT. Translation gives CASSVGQTGDSTQYF.

The chain couples TRBV19 to TRBJ2-1; tentative D call: TRBD2 (6 bases). Germline values: CDR1 LNHDA, CDR2 SQIVND (reference sequence). V was trimmed by 5 bases and J by 4 bases, leaving 12 bases between them. The CDR3 loop spans 14 amino acids. CDR3 amino acids: CASSRGRGYNEQFF. In nucleotides, the CDR3 is TGTGCCAGTAGTCGAGGTCGGGGGTACAATGAGCAGTTCTTC.

The V gene is TRBV9, the J gene TRBJ1-2; 7 bases fit TRBD1. There are 15 residues in the CDR3. V lost 4 bases to trimming and J lost 2 bases; unmatched junction nucleotides: 8. The germline gives CDR1 SGDLS, CDR2 YYNGEE. The chain's CDR3 is CASSPYQGQNYGYTF. The CDR3 region has the DNA TGTGCCAGCAGCCCTTATCAGGGACAGAACTATGGCTACACCTTC.

The chain combines TRBV10-3 with TRBJ2-1; 8 positions agree with TRBD2. V lost 2 bases to trimming and J lost 5 bases; unmatched junction nucleotides: 11. CDR1 and CDR2 from the germline V gene are ENHRY and SYGVKD. The CDR3 length is 17 residues. The CDR3 DNA sequence: TGTGCCATCAGTGAGGTTTTGGGACTAGGGACCAACAATGAGCAGTTCTTC. Translating it yields CAISEVLGLGTNNEQFF.

This clone turned up a few times. The V and J genes are TRBV30 and TRBJ2-3, with D perhaps TRBD1 (5 bases). V was cut by 0 bases and J by 0 bases, with 19 bases left in between. The germline V gene encodes CDR1 GTSNPN and CDR2 SVGIG (reference sequence). This CDR3 has 18 residues. CDR3 sequence: CAWSVSGAHRASTDTQYF. The CDR3 DNA follows: TGTGCCTGGAGTGTAAGTGGGGCCCACCGTGCTAGCACAGATACGCAGTATTTT.

The rearrangement joins TRBV2 to TRBJ2-5, with 7 bases that match TRBD2. There are 16 residues in the CDR3. Germline CDR1 reads SNHLY; CDR2 reads FYNNEI. Germline trimming cut 7 bases from V and 7 bases from J; bases unmatched to any gene: 18. As DNA, the CDR3 is TGTGCCAGCACAACTTCTTCGGGAATAGCGGGTTTGACCCAGTACTTC. Protein product: CASTTSSGIAGLTQYF.